This record concerns one T cell receptor (beta chain) sequence. In this sample, this clone turned up a few times. The specificity of this receptor is unknown. Base qualities were left out, and no much larger clone turns up one base away. This specimen includes other DNA sequences encoding the same CDR3. CD8 naive samples were obtained by positive selection for CCR7 among CD45RO-negative cells, yielding a CD45RA+CCR7+ population from which TemRA cells were excluded. The donors were healthy, HIV-negative adults with no recently reported acute infections or vaccinations. Every donor was a Caucasian adult residing in Nashville, Tennessee, USA. Blood was obtained by leukapheresis, after which PBMCs were separated by Ficoll-Histopaque density gradient centrifugation and cryopreserved in liquid nitrogen vapor phase. Analytical flow cytometry was used to check the purity and quantity of every magnetically sorted T cell population. Each sorted fraction had its genomic DNA isolated and then quantified by UV absorbance on a Nanodrop 2000c.

The data belong to a study of shared clonotypes between healthy human individuals (dated by TCRdb to the early 2020s). Background for the entire study: The cohort comprised a couple of women and three men aged 18 to 49 years. For each donor, CD4 naive and CD4 memory were each run on three plates, CD8 naive on two plates, and CD8 memory on one plate. To estimate repertoire size and how much clonotype sharing occurs between individuals, the study deeply sequenced the blood TCR repertoires of several healthy adults. Different laboratories and diverse techniques were used to prepare libraries and sequence TCR repertoires, to increase sequencing depth and limit assay-specific biases. Between about 0.85 and 9.5 billion PBMCs per donor were obtained by leukapheresis.

TCR CDR3 regions were amplified from genomic DNA by multiplex PCR using the deep immunoSEQ assay. Extracted genomic DNA from each cell subset was distributed evenly across all wells of several immunoSEQ 96-well plates, and each plate was treated as a replicate. Each replicate PCR for sorted subsets received around 210 ng genomic DNA, equal to about 30,000 T cell genomes. Purified libraries were quantified with a Qubit 3.0 fluorometer, sized on a Bioanalyzer 2100, and re-quantified with the KAPA Library Quantification kit. Every immunoSEQ 96-well plate was sequenced on a dedicated single-read 150-cycle Illumina NextSeq 550 flow cell. The source study handled its data this way. Because the immunoSEQ output included only junctional sequences and no quality scores, the filtering could not be the same as the filtering used for full-length reads. Sequences were annotated with PyIR, a Python wrapper for IgBLAST v1.9, using IMGT germline references to assign V/J genes and CDR3. Reads with weak V/J assignments (E-value above 1e-6), missing CDR3, stop codons, out-of-frame junctions, or ambiguous translated residues were removed. V3J clonotypes were defined as sequences sharing an identical inferred V gene, J gene, and CDR3 amino acid sequence. To compute the percentage overlap between repertoires, the number of shared unique clonotypes was divided by the size of the smaller repertoire. RTK rarefaction, the Chao1 estimator, and Recon v2.1 estimates of unobserved clonotypes were used to assess repertoire richness. Generation probabilities for all TCRbeta clonotypes obtained by the gDNA method from a handful of donors were computed using OLGA. Here the immuneACCESS table is served through TCRdb, limited to in-frame sequences with V and J called. Missing clones are a known gap in these copies; in checked studies unresolved V genes cover under half, and the rest lacks a known reason. That table furnishes V, J and clone size, whereas the DNA furnished D and trimming. This sample holds around 2,000,000 clones; approximately 94% were observed only once. The ten biggest clones cover approximately 1.2% of the sample.

The CDR3 contains 10 residues, cysteine and phenylalanine counted. The retained sequence is limited to the CDR3, 30 bases, with the frame set at the first base. From the germline V gene, CDR1 is MNHNS and CDR2 is SASEGT. V loses 7 bases, J loses 3 bases, and the germline ends lie 3 bases apart. Here is what the overall study found, with its caveats: Because the study included a small number of donors, the genetic and exposure-history diversity represented was limited. Compared with non-shared clonotypes, clonotypes shared by all four sorted-subset donors had higher generation probabilities. Only blood was sampled, and tissue TCR repertoires likely differ from those in blood. Pairwise subsampling led to the expectation that sequencing depth would affect the degree of clonotype sharing among donors. Even with the large sequencing depth, rarefaction of the sorted-subset datasets indicated that sequencing was incomplete. Naive subsets generally had larger estimated clonotype richness than memory subsets. Sharing across four donors was observed for approximately 5% of naive CD4, under 4% of naive CD8, about 2.3% of memory CD4, and roughly 0.4% of memory CD8 clonotypes.

The sequence was collected from a man younger than 30 in good health. The sequencing sample was made of naive CD8+ T cells sorted from blood. The meaning of the sample's cell subset or site label: CD45RA+CCR7+. The rearrangement joined TRBV6-1 to TRBJ1-1, with the D gene not clear enough to name. Here is the DNA: TGTGCCAGCACTTACACTGAAGCTTTCTTT. It codes for CASTYTEAFF.